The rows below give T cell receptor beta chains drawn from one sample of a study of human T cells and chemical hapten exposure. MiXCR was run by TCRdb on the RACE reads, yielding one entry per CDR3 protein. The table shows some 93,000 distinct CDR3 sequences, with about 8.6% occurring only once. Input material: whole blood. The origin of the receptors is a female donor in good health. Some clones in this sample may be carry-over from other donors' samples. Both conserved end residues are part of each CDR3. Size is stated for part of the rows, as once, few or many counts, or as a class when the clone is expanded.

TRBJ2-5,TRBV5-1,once,CASRRTNQETQYF
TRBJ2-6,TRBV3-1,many,CASSRFTSGANVLTF
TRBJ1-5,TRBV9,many,CASSRTGMGQPQHF
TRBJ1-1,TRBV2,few,CAMTENTEAFF
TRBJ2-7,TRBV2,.,CASKTFREALPYEQYF
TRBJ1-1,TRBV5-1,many,CASSSTVGTEAFF
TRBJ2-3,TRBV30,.,CAWSDLGGTDTQYF
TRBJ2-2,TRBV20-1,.,CSASIMGSDTGELFF
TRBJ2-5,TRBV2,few,CAATSPVRRETQYF
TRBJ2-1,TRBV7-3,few,CASSNNKNEQFF
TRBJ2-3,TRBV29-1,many,CSVADPLSTDTQYF
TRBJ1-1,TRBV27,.,CASLTFTPGGGANTEAFF
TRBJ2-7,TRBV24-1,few,CATSARDSPYEQYF
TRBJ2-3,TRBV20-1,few,CSARPPDGTSTDTQYF
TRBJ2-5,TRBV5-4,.,CASGGGNTQETQYF
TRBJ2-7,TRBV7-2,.,CASSLAGGRYEQYF
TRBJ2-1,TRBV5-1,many,CASRAGDLVGEQFF
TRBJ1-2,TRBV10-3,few,CAISGDTPFYGYTF
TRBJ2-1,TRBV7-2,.,CASSPRGSPLADEQFF
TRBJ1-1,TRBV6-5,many,CASEERTGGDTEAFF
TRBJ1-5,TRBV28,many,CASSRVPDSNQPQHF
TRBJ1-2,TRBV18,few,CASSPRGGPDNGYTF
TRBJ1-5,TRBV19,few,CASRTTGISNQPQHF
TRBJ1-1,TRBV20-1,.,CSASEPVLKGFF
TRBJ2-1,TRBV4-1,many,CASSQDPTSYNEQFF
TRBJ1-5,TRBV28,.,CASALEVSNQPQHF
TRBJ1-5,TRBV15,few,CATSRDGGDQPQHF
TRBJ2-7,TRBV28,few,CASRGTVSYEQYF
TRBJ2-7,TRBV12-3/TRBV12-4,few,CASTRRTSGNYEQYF
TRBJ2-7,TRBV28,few,CAIVPPGFSFARVGISAYEQYF
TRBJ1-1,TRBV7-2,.,CASGLRGRGEAFF
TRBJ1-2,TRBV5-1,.,CASSPWGQENYGYTF
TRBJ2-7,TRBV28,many,CASSLRQNEQYF
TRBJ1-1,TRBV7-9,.,CASSLNSNTEAFF
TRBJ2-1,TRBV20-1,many,CSARDTSSYNEQFF
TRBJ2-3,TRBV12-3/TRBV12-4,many,CASSLSGGSTDTQYF
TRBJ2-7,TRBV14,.,CASSLLWTSGSREQYF
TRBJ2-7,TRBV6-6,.,CASSYSPSGYEQYF
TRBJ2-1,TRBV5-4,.,CASSLGITGVEQFF
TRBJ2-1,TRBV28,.,CASSFSTSGAYNEQFF